This TCR beta chain was recorded in a study of tumor-infiltrating lymphocytes in primary liver carcinoma. About the research overall: Donors underwent surgery for histopathologically diagnosed primary liver carcinoma. Patients were men and women aged 30 to 69 years. Broader study findings: Among the pair types, tumor region pairs showed more overlap than tumor-adjacent and tumor-blood pairs.

Constant-region priming of about 500 ng total RNA yielded TCR beta cDNA. Libraries of TCR beta came from three nested multiplex PCR rounds with slightly modified ARM-PCR. A C-beta reverse primer was combined with TRBV1-TRBV30 forward primers in the first two PCR rounds, and each round had approximately 10 cycles. MiXCR was run by TCRdb on the multiplex PCR reads, yielding one entry per CDR3 protein. The sample lists 310,000 or so distinct CDR3 sequences; approximately 64% were seen once. This clonotype was detected many times. Antigen unknown. Trimming at V came to 6 bases and at J to 1 base, leaving 5 bases not matched to a gene. The CDR3 covers 15 residues. Germline-derived CDR1 and CDR2 are MNHEY and SVGEGT. Out of unsorted whole blood came the blood RNA, and germline DNA was extracted as well. The patients, who had chronic HBV infection, were treatment-naive (untreated).

Material: peripheral blood. This chain links TRBV6-2 or TRBV6-3 with TRBJ2-7; the match to TRBD2 covers 11 bases. This receptor was obtained from a man aged 40-50 years with primary liver carcinoma and hepatitis B virus infection. The CDR3 is CASRPGLAESYEQYF. The CDR3 nucleotides read TGTGCCAGCAGGCCGGGACTAGCGGAATCCTACGAGCAGTACTTC.